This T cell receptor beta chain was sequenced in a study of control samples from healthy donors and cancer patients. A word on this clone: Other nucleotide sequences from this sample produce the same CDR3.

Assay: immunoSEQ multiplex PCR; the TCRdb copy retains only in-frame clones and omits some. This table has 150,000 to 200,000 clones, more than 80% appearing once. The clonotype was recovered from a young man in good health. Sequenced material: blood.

CDR3 sequence: CASSLREKLFF. DNA of the CDR3: TGTGCCAGCAGTTTACGTGAAAAACTGTTTTTT. The chain employs TRBV12-3 or TRBV12-4 and TRBJ1-4; D is unclear. The CDR3 consists of 11 residues. V lost 2 bases, J lost 7 bases, and 2 bases lay in between.